The 6 T cell receptor beta chains presented below share a single source sample, sequenced in a study of OX40 agonist ivuxolimab in advanced cancers. TCRdb keeps only in-frame clones here, not all; method: immunoSEQ multiplex PCR. The repertoire holds tens of thousands of clones, 77% seen once, with 5.5% to 7% in the top ten. The starting material was CD4+ or CD8+ T cells sorted from blood, obtained in a trial of the OX40 agonist ivuxolimab. Receptor source: an adult with an advanced solid tumor such as melanoma, head and neck, liver or kidney cancer.

The chain recombines TRBV7-3 with TRBJ1-1; tentatively, D is TRBD1 (6 bases). The CDR3 is 16 amino acids. V was clipped by 5 bases and J by 1 base, with 17 bases between them. Germline CDR1 is SGHTA and CDR2 is FQGTGA. The CDR3 bases are TGTGCCAGCAGCCCATCCCCCCAGGGGACGAACACTGAAGCTTTCTTT. Residues: CASSPSPQGTNTEAFF.

This clone has only one observation. The J gene is TRBJ2-7, the V gene TRBV27, with a possible D match to TRBD2 (5 bases). The CDR3 sequence is 12 residues long. Deletions cut 7 bases from V and 2 bases from J, with 9 bases between. The V gene's germline CDR1 is MNHEY and CDR2 SMNVEV (reference sequence). The CDR3 is CASTPGTYEQYF. CDR3 DNA: TGTGCCAGCACCCCGGGGACCTACGAGCAGTACTTC.

This clone appeared a few times. The CDR3 DNA reads TGCGCCAGCAAAGACCTCTTGAACACTGAAGCTTTCTTT. Translating gives CASKDLLNTEAFF. The chain recombines TRBV5-1 with TRBJ1-1; D not certain. CDR3 size: 13 residues. Germline assignment: CDR1 SGHRS and CDR2 YFSETQ. V dropped 6 bases and J dropped 0 bases, with 9 bases sitting between them.

V gene TRBV7-3 combines with J gene TRBJ2-3, with 9 bases identical to TRBD2. Per germline, CDR1 SGHTA and CDR2 FQGTGA. After removal of 5 bases from V and 6 bases from J, the junction contained 3 bases not matched to a gene. CDR3 size: 13 residues. The CDR3: CASSEGLADTQYF. The CDR3 nucleotides read TGTGCCAGCAGCGAAGGACTAGCGGATACGCAGTATTTT.

The chain combines TRBV5-1 with TRBJ2-1; D may be TRBD1 or TRBD2 (5 bases each). The CDR3 is made up of 16 amino acids. Per germline, CDR1 SGHRS and CDR2 YFSETQ. The germline V and J ends were trimmed by 0 bases and 6 bases, with 16 bases remaining between them. In DNA form, the CDR3 reads TGCGCCAGCAGCTTGGTTAAAGGGGTGAGGGTCAATGAGCAGTTCTTC. Its translation is CASSLVKGVRVNEQFF.

This clone was counted a few times. CDR3 bases: TGTGCCAGCAGCGTAGGGGTGCAGTCGCGGGGCTACACCTTC. Protein sequence: CASSVGVQSRGYTF. The gene calls are TRBV9 and TRBJ1-2; unclear D gene. The V gene's germline CDR1 is SGDLS and CDR2 YYNGEE. This CDR3 comprises 14 residues. V was pared by 0 bases and J by 8 bases, with 14 bases between.